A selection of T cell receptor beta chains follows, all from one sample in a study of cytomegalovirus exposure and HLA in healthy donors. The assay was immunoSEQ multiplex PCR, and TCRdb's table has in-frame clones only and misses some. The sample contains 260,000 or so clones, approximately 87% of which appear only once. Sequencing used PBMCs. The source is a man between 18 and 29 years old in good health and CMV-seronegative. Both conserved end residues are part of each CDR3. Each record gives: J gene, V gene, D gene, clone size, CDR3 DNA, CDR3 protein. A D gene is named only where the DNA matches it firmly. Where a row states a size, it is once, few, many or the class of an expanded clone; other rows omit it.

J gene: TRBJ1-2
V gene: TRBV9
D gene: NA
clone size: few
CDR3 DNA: TGTGCCAGCAGCGTAGGCCCAGATTATGGCTACACCTTC
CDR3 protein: CASSVGPDYGYTF

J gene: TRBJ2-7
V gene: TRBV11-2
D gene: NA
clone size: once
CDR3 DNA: TGTGCCAGCAGCTTATACAGGGCCTCCTACGAGCAGTACTTC
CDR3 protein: CASSLYRASYEQYF

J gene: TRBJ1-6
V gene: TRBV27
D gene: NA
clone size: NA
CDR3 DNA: TGTGCCACCAGGGCAGGGGCGATTAATTCACCCCTCCACTTT
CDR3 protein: CATRAGAINSPLHF

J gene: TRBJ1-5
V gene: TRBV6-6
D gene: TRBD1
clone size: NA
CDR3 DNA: TGTGCCAGCAGGGTACCGGGACAGGGAGGCAATCAGCCCCAGCATTTT
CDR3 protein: CASRVPGQGGNQPQHF

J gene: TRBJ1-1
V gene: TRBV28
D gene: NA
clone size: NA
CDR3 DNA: TGTGCCAGCAGTTTATTGTGGGGCTCGCCTGAAGCTTTCTTT
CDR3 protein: CASSLLWGSPEAFF

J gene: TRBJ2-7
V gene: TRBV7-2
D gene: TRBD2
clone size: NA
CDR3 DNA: TGTGCCAGCAGCTTAGTAGCGGGAACGAGCTCCTACGAGCAGTACTTC
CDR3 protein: CASSLVAGTSSYEQYF

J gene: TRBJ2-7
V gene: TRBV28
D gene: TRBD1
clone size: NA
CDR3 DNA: TGTGCCAGCAGCCCCGGACAGGCCCTTGTCCAGTACTTC
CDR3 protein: CASSPGQALVQYF

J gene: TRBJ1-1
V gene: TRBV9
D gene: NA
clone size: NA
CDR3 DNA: TGTGCCAGCAGCGTAGTTCTTCGGGGGAACACTGAAGCTTTCTTT
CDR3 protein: CASSVVLRGNTEAFF

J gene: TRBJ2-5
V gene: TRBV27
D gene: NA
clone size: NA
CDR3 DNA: TGTGCCAGCAGTCCAGGACAAGGAGAGACCCAGTACTTC
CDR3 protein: CASSPGQGETQYF

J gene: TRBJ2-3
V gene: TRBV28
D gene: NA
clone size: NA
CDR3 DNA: TGTGCCAGCAGTGTGGGCCTTCACCGGACGCAGTATTTT
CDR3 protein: CASSVGLHRTQYF

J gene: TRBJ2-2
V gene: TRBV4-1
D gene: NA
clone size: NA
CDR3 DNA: TGCGCCAGCAGTCCCACGGGACTTAACACCGGGGAGCTGTTTTTT
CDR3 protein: CASSPTGLNTGELFF

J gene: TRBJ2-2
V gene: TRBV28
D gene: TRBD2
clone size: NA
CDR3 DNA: TGTGCCAGCAGTCCAGCGGGAGGCGGGGAGCTGTTTTTT
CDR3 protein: CASSPAGGGELFF

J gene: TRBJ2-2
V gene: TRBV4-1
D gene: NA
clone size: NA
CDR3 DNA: TGCGCCAGCAGCCATAATACAGGGTCCACCGGGGAGCTGTTTTTT
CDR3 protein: CASSHNTGSTGELFF

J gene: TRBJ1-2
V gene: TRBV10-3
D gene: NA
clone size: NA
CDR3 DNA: TGTGCCATCAGTGCCACCGGTAACTATGGCTACACCTTC
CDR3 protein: CAISATGNYGYTF

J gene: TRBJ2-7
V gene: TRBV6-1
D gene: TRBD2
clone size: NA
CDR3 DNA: TGTGCCAGCAGTGAAAGGGAGGGGCTTACCTACGAGCAGTACTTC
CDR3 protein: CASSEREGLTYEQYF

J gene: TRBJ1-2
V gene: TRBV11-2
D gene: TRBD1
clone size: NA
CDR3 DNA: TGTGCCAGCAGCTCCGGCCCCAGGGGGAATTATGGCTACACCTTC
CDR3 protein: CASSSGPRGNYGYTF

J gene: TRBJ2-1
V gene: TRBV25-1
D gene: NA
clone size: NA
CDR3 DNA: TGTGCCAGCAGTCCTTTTAACGGGAATGAGCAGTTCTTC
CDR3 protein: CASSPFNGNEQFF

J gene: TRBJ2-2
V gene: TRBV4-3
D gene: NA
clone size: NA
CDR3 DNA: TGCGCCAGCAGCCAAGTATGGGGAGGAGAAACCGGGGAGCTGTTTTTT
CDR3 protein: CASSQVWGGETGELFF

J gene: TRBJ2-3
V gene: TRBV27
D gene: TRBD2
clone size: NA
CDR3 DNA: TGTGCCAGCAGTTTTTTAGTGGCGGGGGGCGAAGATACGCAGTATTTT
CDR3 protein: CASSFLVAGGEDTQYF

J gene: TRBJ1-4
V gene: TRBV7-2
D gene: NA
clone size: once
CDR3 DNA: TGTGCCAGCAGCTTATATGGGGGCCCAAATGAAAAACTGTTTTTT
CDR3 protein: CASSLYGGPNEKLFF

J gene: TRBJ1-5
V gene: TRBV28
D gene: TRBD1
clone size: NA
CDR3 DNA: TGTGCCAGCAGTCCCCGGACAGGGGGGAGTCAGCCCCAGCATTTT
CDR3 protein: CASSPRTGGSQPQHF

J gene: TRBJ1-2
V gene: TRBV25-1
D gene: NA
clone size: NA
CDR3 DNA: TGTGCCAGCAGTGAATACGAGGATGGCTACACCTTC
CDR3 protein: CASSEYEDGYTF

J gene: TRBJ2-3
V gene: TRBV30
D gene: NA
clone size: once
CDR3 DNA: TGTGCTAAGGACACCTTTAGCACAGATACGCAGTATTTT
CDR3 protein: CAKDTFSTDTQYF

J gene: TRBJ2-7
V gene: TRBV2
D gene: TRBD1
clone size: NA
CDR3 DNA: TGTGCCAGCAGAGGACAGGACAACTACGAGCAGTACTTC
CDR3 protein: CASRGQDNYEQYF

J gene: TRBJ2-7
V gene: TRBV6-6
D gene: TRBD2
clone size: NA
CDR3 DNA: TGTGCCAGCAGTTACTTGGGACTAGCGGGGGAGCAGTACTTC
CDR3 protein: CASSYLGLAGEQYF

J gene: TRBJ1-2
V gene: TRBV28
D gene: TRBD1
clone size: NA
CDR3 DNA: TGTGCCAGCAGTCTTAGGACAGGGGGCGGTGTTTCAGGTGGCTACACCTTC
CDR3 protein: CASSLRTGGGVSGGYTF

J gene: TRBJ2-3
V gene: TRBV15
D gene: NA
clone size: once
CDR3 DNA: TGTGCCACCAGCGGGCCCCTGACAGGTACAGATACGCAGTATTTT
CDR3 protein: CATSGPLTGTDTQYF

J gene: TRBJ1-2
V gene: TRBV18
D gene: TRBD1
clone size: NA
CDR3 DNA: TGTGCCAGCTCACGCGGGACAGGGGGCGACTATGGCTACACCTTC
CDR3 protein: CASSRGTGGDYGYTF

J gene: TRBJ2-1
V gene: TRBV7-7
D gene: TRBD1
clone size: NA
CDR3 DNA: TGTGCTAGCAGCTTACTAGGACAGGGAGGAAATGAGCAGTTCTTC
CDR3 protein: CASSLLGQGGNEQFF

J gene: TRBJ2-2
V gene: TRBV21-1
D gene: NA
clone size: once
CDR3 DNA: TGTGCCAGCCCCTTGTCGGTTACCGGGGAGCTGTTTTTT
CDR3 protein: CASPLSVTGELFF

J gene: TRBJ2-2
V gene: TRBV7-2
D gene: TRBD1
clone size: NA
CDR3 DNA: TGTGCCAGCAGCTCAGGACAGGGTGGGACCGGGGAGCTGTTTTTT
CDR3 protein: CASSSGQGGTGELFF

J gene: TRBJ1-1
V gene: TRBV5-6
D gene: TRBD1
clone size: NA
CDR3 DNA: TGTGCCAGCAGCCGGACAGGCTTATTGAACACTGAAGCTTTCTTT
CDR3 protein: CASSRTGLLNTEAFF

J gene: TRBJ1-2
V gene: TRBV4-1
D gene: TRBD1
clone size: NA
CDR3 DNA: TGCGCCAGCAGCCCCGTCGGGACAGGGGGCCACTATGGCTACACCTTC
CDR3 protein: CASSPVGTGGHYGYTF

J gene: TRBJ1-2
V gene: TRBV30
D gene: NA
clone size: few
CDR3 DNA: TGTGCCTGGAGTGGGCAAGGGGATGGCTACACCTTC
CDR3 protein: CAWSGQGDGYTF

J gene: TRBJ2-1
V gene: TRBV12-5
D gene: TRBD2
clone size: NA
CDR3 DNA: TGTGCTAGTGGTTTGGCGGGGGGCAATGAGCAGTTCTTC
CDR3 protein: CASGLAGGNEQFF

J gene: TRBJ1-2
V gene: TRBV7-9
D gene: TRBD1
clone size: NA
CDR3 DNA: TGTGCCAGCAGCAGTCTTATACGTGACAGGGGGGACTATGGCTACACCTTC
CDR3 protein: CASSSLIRDRGDYGYTF

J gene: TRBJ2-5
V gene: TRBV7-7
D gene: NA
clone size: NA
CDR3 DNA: TGTGCTAGCAGCCTAGAACGGGGAGGGACCCAGTACTTC
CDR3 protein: CASSLERGGTQYF

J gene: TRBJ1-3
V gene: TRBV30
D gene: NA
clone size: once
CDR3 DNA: TGTGCCTGGAGAGGCGGGCCCGGAAACACCATATATTTT
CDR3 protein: CAWRGGPGNTIYF

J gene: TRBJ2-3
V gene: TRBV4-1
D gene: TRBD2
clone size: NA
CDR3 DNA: TGCGCCAGCAGCCAAGAGAGGACTAGCTCCCGGTATACGCAGTATTTT
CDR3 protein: CASSQERTSSRYTQYF

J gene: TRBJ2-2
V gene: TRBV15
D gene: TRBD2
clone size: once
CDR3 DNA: TGTGCCACCAGGCCGGGACTAGCGGGAGGGAGGACCGGGGAGCTGTTTTTT
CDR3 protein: CATRPGLAGGRTGELFF

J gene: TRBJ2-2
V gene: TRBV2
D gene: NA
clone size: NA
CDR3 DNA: TGTGCCAGTAGTAGCAGGCCCGGGGAGCTGTTTTTT
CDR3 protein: CASSSRPGELFF

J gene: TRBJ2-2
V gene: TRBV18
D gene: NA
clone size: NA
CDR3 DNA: TGTGCCAGCTCACCATCTGAGGGGGAGCTGTTTTTT
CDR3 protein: CASSPSEGELFF

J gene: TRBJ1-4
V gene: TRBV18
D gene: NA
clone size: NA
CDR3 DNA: TGTGCCAGCTCAACTACCGGGGGGGACGAAAAACTGTTTTTT
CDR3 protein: CASSTTGGDEKLFF

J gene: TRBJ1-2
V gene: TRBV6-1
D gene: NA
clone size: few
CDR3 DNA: TGTGCCAGCAGGGGTTCAGGGTTCTCTGGCTACACCTTC
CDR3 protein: CASRGSGFSGYTF

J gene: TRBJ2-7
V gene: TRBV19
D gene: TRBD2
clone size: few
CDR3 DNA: TGTGCCAGTAGTATAGGCGGGAGCTCCTACGAGCAGTACTTC
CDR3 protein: CASSIGGSSYEQYF